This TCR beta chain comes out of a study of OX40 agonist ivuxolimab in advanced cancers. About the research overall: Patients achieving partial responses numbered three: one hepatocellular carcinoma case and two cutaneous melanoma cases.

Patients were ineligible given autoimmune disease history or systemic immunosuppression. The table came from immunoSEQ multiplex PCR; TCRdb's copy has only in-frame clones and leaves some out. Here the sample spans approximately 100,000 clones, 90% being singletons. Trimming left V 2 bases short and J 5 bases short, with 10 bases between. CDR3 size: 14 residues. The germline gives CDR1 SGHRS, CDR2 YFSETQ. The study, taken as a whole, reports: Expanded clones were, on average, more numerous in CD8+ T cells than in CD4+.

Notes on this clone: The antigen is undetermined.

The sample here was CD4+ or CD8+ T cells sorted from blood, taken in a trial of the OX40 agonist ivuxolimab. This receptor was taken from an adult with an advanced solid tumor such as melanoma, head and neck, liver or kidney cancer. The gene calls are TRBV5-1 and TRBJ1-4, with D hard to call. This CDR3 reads CASSFGDRNEKLFF. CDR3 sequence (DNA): TGCGCCAGCAGCTTTGGGGATAGGAATGAAAAACTGTTTTTT.